This TCR beta chain was captured by sequencing in a study of T cell responses to AZD1222 COVID-19 vaccine. As concerns this clone: Its antigen is not known.

Study results and caveats: A mostly white British donor set with more females was recruited, and clonal diversity was possibly underestimated. Repertoires were sampled only after the peak T cell response. Close to half of spike-specific TCRs reportedly recognize unmutated variant regions.

Here immunoSEQ multiplex PCR was the method, and the copy in TCRdb shows in-frame clones only, minus some. The table shows about 180,000 clones, with about 93% occurring only once. Sequencing used peripheral blood, obtained 28 days after the second dose of the MenACWY control vaccine. The source is an adult who received the MenACWY meningococcal vaccine as a control.

This CDR3 reads CASSLGGNSNQPQHF. In DNA form, the CDR3 reads TGTGCCAGCAGTCTAGGGGGTAATAGCAATCAGCCCCAGCATTTT. The V gene is TRBV5-4, the J gene TRBJ1-5, with D maybe TRBD1 (6 bases). Germline V gene sequence: CDR1 SGHNT, CDR2 YYREEE (reference sequence). The V gene lost 5 bases and the J gene lost 0 bases, with 12 bases spanning the gap. CDR3 size: 15 residues.